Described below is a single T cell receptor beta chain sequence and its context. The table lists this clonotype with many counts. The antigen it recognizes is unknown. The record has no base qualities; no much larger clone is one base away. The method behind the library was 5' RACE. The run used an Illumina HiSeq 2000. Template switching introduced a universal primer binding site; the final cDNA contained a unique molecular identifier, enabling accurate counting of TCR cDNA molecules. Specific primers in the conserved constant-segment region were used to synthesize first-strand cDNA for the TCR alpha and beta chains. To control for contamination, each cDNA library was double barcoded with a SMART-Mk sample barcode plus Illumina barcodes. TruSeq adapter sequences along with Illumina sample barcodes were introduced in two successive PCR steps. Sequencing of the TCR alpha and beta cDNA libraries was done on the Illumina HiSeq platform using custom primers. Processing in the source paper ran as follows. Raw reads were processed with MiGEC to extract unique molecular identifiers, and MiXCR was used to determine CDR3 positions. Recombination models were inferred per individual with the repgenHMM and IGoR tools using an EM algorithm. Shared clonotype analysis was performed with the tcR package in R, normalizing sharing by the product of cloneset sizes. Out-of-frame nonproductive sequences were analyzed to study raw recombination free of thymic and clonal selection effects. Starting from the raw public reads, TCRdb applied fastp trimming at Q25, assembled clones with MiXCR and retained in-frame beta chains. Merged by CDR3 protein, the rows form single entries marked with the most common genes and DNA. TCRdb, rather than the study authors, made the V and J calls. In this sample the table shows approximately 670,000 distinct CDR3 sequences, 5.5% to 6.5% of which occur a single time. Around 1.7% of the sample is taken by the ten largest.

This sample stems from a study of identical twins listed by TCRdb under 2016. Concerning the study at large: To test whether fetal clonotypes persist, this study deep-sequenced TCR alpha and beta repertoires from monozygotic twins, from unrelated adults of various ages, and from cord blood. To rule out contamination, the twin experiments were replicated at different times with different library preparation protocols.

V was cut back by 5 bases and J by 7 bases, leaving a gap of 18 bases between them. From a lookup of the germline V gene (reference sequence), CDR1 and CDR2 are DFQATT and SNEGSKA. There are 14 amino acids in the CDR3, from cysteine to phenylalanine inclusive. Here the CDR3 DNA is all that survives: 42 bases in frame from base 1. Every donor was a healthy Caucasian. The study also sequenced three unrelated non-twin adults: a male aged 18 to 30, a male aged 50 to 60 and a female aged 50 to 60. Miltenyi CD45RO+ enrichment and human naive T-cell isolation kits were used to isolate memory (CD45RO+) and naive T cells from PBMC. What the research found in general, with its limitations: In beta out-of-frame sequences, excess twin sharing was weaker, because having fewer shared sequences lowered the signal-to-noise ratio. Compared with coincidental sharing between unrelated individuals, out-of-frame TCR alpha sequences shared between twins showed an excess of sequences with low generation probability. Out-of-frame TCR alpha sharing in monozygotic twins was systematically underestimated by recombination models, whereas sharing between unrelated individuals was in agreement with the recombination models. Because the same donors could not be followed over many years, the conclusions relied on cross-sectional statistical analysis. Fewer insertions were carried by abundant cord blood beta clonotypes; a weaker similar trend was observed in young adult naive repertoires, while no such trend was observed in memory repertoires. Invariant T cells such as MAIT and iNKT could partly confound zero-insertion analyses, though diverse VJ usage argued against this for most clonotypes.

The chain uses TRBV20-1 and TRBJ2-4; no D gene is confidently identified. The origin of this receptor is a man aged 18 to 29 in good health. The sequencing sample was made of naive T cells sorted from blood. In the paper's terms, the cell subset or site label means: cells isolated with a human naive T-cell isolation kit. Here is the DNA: TGCAGTGCTGGCCCCCCGGTCGCGGTTAACATTCAGTACTTC. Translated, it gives CSAGPPVAVNIQYF.